The clone carrying this T cell receptor beta chain is a singleton in its sample. What it binds is not known. RNA totalling 0.5 to 1 ug underwent reverse transcription with random hexamers. Coverage of TCR beta CDR3 amplification by immunoSEQ multiplex PCR extended to 54 Vbeta and 13 Jbeta. One entry per CDR3 protein results from TCRdb running MiXCR on the immunoSEQ multiplex PCR reads. This table has about 120,000 distinct CDR3 sequences, about 92% appearing once. Germline assignment: CDR1 MGHDK and CDR2 SYGVNS. The CDR3 covers 13 residues. V was cut by 6 bases and J by 4 bases, with 12 bases left in between. This sample is drawn from a study of CD8 T cells in Susac syndrome. Study outcomes and limitations: That the number of individuals in its TCR sequencing and HLA analysis was relatively small was acknowledged by the study.

TCR beta from blood CD8+ and CD4+ T cells was sequenced. Negative isolation was used for CD8+ and CD4+ T cells and FACS enrichment for TEMRA cells. The sequence was collected from a human donor with multiple sclerosis. Sequenced sample: CD4+ T cells from PBMCs. V gene TRBV25-1 combines with J gene TRBJ1-2; D ambiguous. The CDR3 spells CASRPSQVYGYTF. The CDR3 DNA is TGTGCCAGCAGGCCCTCCCAGGTCTATGGCTACACCTTC.